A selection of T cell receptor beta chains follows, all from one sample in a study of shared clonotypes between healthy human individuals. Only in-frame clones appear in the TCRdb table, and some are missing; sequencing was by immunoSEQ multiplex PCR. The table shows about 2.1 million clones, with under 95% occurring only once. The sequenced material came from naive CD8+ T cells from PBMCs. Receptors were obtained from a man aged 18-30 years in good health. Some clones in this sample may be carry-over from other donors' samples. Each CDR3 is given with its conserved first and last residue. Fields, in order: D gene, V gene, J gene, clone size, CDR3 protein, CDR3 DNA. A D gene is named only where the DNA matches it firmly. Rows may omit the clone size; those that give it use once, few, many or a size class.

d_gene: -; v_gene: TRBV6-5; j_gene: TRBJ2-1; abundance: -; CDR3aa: CASGEMRAYNEQFF; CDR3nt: TGTGCCAGCGGGGAGATGCGGGCGTATAATGAGCAGTTCTTC
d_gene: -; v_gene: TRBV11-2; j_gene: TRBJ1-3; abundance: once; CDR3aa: CASSLAGNPFDTIYF; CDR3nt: TGTGCCAGCAGCTTAGCAGGGAATCCTTTTGACACCATATATTTT
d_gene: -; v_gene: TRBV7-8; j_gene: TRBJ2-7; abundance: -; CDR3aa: CASSWTGVPYEQYF; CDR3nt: TGTGCCAGCAGCTGGACGGGAGTCCCCTACGAGCAGTACTTC
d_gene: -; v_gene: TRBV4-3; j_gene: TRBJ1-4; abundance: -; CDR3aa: CASSQEGPEGGFNEKLFF; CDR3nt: TGCGCCAGCAGCCAAGAAGGACCGGAAGGGGGATTCAATGAAAAACTGTTTTTT
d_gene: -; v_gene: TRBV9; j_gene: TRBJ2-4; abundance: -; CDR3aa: CASSNPGNIQYF; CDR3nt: TGTGCCAGCAGCAATCCAGGGAACATTCAGTACTTC
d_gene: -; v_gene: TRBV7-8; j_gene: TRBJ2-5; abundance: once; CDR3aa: CASSLRDWTEETQYF; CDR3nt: TGTGCCAGCAGCTTGCGAGACTGGACTGAAGAGACCCAGTACTTC
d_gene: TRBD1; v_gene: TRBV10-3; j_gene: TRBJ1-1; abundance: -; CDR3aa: CAISGQVGEAFF; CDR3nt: TGTGCCATCAGCGGACAGGTGGGTGAAGCTTTCTTT
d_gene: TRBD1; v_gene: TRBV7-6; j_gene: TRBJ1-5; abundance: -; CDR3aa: CASSLSAGGQPQHF; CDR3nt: TGTGCCAGCAGCTTATCGGCAGGGGGTCAGCCCCAGCATTTT
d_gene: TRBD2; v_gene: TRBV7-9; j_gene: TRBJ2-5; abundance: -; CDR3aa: CASSFRTSGRGQTQYF; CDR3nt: TGTGCCAGCAGCTTCCGGACTAGCGGGAGGGGTCAGACCCAGTACTTC
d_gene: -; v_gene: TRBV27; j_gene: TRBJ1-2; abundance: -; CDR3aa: CATRSGYYTGANYGYTF; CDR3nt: TGTGCCACCAGATCGGGGTATTACACCGGAGCTAACTATGGCTACACCTTC
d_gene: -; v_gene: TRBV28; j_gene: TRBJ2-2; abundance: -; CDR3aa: CASSFWAQGPNTGELFF; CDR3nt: TGTGCCAGCAGTTTCTGGGCTCAGGGACCGAACACCGGGGAGCTGTTTTTT
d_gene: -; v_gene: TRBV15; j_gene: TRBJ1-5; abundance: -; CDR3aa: CATSSRDISPRGNQPQHF; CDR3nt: TGTGCCACCAGCTCCCGGGACATTTCCCCCCGGGGCAATCAGCCCCAGCATTTT
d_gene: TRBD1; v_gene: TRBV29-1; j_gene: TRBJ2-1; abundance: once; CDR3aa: CSVEMGQGPSYNEQFF; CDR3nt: TGCAGCGTTGAAATGGGACAGGGACCTTCCTACAATGAGCAGTTCTTC
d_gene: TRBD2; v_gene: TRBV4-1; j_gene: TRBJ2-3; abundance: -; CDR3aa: CASSQRAGGDTQYF; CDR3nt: TGCGCCAGCAGCCAACGGGCGGGGGGGGATACGCAGTATTTT
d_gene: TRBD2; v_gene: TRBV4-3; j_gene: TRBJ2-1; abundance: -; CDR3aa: CASSQRTGGNEQFF; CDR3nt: TGCGCCAGCAGCCAGCGAACCGGGGGGAATGAGCAGTTCTTC
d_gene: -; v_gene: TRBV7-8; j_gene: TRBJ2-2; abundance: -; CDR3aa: CASSDLAGVSGSNTGELFF; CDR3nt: TGTGCCAGCAGCGACTTGGCAGGGGTATCGGGGTCGAACACCGGGGAGCTGTTTTTT
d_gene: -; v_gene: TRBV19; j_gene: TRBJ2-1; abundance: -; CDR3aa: CASSPDSFINEQFF; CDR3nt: TGTGCCAGTAGCCCCGACTCCTTTATAAATGAGCAGTTCTTC
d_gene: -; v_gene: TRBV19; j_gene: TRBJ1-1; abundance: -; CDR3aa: CASSIDRMNTEAFF; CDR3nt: TGTGCCAGTAGTATAGACCGAATGAACACTGAAGCTTTCTTT
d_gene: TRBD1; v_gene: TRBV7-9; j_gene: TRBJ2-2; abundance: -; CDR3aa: CASGTGGRLYDTGELFF; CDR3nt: TGTGCCAGCGGGACAGGGGGCCGTCTCTACGACACCGGGGAGCTGTTTTTT
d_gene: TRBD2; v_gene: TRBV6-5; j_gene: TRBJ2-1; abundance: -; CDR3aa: CASSYKTSGSNNEQFF; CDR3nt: TGTGCCAGCAGTTACAAAACTAGCGGGAGCAACAATGAGCAGTTCTTC
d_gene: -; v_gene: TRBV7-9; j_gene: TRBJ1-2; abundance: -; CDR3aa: CASSSPRGLNYGYTF; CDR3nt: TGTGCCAGCAGCTCACCCCGCGGACTAAACTATGGCTACACCTTC
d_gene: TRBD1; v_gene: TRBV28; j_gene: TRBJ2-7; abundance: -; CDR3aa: CASRSTGGSYEQYF; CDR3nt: TGTGCCAGCAGGTCTACAGGGGGTAGCTACGAGCAGTACTTC
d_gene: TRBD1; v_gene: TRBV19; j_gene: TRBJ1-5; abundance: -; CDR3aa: CASTGDRDISQPQHF; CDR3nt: TGTGCCAGTACCGGGGACAGGGATATCAGTCAGCCCCAGCATTTT
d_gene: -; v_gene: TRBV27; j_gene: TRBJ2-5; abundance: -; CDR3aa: CASSSRQPQETQYF; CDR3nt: TGTGCCAGCAGTTCCAGACAGCCCCAAGAGACCCAGTACTTC
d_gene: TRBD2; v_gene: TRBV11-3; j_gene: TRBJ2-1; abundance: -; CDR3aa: CASSIAGGYNEQFF; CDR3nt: TGTGCCAGTAGCATAGCGGGAGGATACAATGAGCAGTTCTTC
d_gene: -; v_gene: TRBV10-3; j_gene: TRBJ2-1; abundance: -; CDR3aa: CAISESDNEQFF; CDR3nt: TGTGCCATCAGTGAGTCGGACAATGAGCAGTTCTTC
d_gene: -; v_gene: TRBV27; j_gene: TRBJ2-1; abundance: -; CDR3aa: CASSLGRFYEQFF; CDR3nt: TGTGCCAGCAGTTTAGGCAGGTTCTATGAGCAGTTCTTC
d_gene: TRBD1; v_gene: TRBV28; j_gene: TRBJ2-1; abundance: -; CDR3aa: CASKEQGAQRNEQFF; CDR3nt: TGTGCCAGCAAAGAACAGGGGGCGCAAAGGAATGAGCAGTTCTTC
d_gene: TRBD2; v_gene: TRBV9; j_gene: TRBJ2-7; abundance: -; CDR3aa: CASSAHSGTSGIYEQYF; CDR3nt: TGTGCCAGCAGCGCGCACTCCGGGACTAGCGGGATCTACGAGCAGTACTTC
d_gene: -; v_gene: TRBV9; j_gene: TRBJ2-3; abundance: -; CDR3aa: CASSPRHTDTQYF; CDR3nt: TGTGCCAGCAGTCCCCGCCACACAGATACGCAGTATTTT
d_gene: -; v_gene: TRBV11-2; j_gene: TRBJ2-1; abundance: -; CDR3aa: CASSRTGTSFYNEQFF; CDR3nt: TGTGCCAGCAGTAGGACCGGGACCTCCTTCTACAATGAGCAGTTCTTC
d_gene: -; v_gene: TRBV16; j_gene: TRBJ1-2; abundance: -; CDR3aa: CASSQSRRGPGGYTF; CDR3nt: TGTGCCAGCAGCCAATCAAGGCGGGGGCCGGGAGGCTACACCTTC
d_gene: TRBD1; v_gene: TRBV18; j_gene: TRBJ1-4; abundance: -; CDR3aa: CASSPRGPNEKLFF; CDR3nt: TGTGCCAGCTCACCAAGGGGGCCTAATGAAAAACTGTTTTTT
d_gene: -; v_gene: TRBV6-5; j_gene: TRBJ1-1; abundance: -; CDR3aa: CASSSTGRGSNTEAFF; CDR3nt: TGTGCCAGCAGTTCAACAGGGAGGGGATCGAACACTGAAGCTTTCTTT
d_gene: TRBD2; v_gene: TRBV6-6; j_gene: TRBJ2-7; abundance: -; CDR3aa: CASSYSSSGTYEQYF; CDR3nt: TGTGCCAGCAGTTACTCGTCTAGCGGTACCTACGAGCAGTACTTC
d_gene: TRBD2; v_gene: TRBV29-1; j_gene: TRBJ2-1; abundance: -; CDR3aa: CSVDPGLAENYNEQFF; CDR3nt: TGCAGCGTTGACCCGGGACTAGCGGAAAACTACAATGAGCAGTTCTTC
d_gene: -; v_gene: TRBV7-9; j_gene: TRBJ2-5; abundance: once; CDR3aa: CASSLVGSKETQYF; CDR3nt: TGTGCCAGCAGCTTAGTCGGGTCCAAAGAGACCCAGTACTTC
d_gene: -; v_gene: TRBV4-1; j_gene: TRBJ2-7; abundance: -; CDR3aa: CASSLTGIGPYEQYF; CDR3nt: TGCGCCAGCAGCCTAACCGGGATCGGCCCCTACGAGCAGTACTTC
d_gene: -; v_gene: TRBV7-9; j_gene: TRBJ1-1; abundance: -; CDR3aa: CASSLPGVYTEAFF; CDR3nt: TGTGCCAGCAGTTTACCCGGGGTTTACACTGAAGCTTTCTTT
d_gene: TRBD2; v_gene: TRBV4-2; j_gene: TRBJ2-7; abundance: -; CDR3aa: CASSPGTSGMSPYEQYF; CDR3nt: TGTGCCAGCAGCCCGGGGACTAGCGGGATGAGCCCCTACGAGCAGTACTTC
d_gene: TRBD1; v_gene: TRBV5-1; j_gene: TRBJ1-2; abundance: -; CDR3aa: CASSLSGGTAYGYTF; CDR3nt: TGCGCCAGCAGCTTGTCGGGAGGGACAGCCTATGGCTACACCTTC
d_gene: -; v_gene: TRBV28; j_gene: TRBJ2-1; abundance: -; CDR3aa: CASSPVVNEQFF; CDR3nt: TGTGCCAGCAGCCCCGTGGTTAATGAGCAGTTCTTC
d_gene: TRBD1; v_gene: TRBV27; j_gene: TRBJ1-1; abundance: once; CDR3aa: CASSSKTGANTEAFF; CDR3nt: TGTGCCAGCAGTTCTAAGACAGGGGCAAACACTGAAGCTTTCTTT
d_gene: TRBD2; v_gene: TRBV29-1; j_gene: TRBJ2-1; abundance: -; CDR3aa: CSVSSGLAVYNEQFF; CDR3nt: TGCAGCGTTTCCTCCGGACTAGCGGTCTACAATGAGCAGTTCTTC
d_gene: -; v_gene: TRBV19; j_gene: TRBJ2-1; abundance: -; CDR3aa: CASSIARDRVF; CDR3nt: TGTGCCAGTAGTATAGCGAGGGATAGGGTCTTC
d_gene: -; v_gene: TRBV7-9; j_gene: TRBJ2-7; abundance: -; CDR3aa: CATVNWGQDSYEQYF; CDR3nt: TGTGCCACGGTAAACTGGGGACAAGACTCCTACGAGCAGTACTTC
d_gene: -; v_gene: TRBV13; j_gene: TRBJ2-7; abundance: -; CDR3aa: CASSLRLSKDEQYF; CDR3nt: TGTGCCAGCAGCCTAAGGCTTAGCAAAGACGAGCAGTACTTC
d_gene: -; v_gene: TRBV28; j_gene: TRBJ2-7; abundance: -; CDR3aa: CASSPLAVLYEQYF; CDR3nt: TGTGCCAGCAGTCCCCTGGCGGTTCTCTACGAGCAGTACTTC